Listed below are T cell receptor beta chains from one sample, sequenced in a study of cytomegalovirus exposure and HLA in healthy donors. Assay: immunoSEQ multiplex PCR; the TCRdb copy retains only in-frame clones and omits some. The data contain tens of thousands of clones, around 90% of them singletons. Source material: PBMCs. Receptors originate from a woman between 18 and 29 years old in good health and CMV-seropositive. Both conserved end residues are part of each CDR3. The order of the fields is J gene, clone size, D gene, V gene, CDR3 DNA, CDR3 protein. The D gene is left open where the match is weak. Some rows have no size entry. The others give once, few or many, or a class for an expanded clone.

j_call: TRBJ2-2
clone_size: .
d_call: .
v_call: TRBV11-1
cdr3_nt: TGTGCCAGCAGCGCGCAGGGCGGTACCGGGGAGCTGTTTTTT
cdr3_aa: CASSAQGGTGELFF

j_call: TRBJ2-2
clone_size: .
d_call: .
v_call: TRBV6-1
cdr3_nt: TGTGCCAGCAGTGGACCGGACTTGGGCGGGGAGCTGTTTTTT
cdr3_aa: CASSGPDLGGELFF

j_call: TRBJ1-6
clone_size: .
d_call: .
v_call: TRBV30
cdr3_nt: TGTGCCTGGAGGAGGGCGGTGAATTCACCCCTCCACTTT
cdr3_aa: CAWRRAVNSPLHF

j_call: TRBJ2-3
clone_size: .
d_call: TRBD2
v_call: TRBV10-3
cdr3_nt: TGTGCCATCAGGCCCGACCTAGCGGGAGGGGGGGATACGCAGTATTTT
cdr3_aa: CAIRPDLAGGGDTQYF

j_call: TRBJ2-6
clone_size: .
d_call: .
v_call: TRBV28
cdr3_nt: TGTGCCAGCAGTTTTTTCAGGGACTCTGGGGCCAACGTCCTGACTTTC
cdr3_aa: CASSFFRDSGANVLTF

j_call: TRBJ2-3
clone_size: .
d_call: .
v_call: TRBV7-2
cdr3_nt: TGTGCCAGCACTTCACAGGGTTTTGATACGCAGTATTTT
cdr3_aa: CASTSQGFDTQYF

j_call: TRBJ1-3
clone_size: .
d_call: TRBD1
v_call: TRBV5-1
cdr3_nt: TGCGCCAGCAGCTTGCGAGGCCAAGACAGGGCCTCTGGAAACACCATATATTTT
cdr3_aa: CASSLRGQDRASGNTIYF

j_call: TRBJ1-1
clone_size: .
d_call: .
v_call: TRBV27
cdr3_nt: TGTGCCAGCAGTTTAAATCCCCTATTTCAGGCGACGAACACTGAAGCTTTCTTT
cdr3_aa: CASSLNPLFQATNTEAFF

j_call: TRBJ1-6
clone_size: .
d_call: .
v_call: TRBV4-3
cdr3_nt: TGCGCCAGCAGCCAAGGGAGGGATAATTCACCCCTCCACTTT
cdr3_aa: CASSQGRDNSPLHF

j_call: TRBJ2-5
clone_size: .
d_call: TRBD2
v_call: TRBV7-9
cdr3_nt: TGTGCCAGCAGCTCCACGGCTAGCGGGAGTATCCAGTACTTC
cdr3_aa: CASSSTASGSIQYF

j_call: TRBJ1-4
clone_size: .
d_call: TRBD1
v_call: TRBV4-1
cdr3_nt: TGCGCCAGCAGCCAAGAGGACAGGGAGGTAGAAAAACTGTTTTTT
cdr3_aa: CASSQEDREVEKLFF

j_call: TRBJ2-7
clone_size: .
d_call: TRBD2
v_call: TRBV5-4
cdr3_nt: TGTGCCAGCAGCTCCGAAGCGGGAAACGAGCAGTACTTC
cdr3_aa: CASSSEAGNEQYF

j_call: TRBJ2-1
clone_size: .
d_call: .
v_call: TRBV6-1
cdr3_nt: TGTGCCAGCAGCCAAGCGGAGTTCTACTACAATGAGCAGTTCTTC
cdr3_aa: CASSQAEFYYNEQFF

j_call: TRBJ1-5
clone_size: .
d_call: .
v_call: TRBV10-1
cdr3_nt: TGCGCCAGCAGTGAGTCCGATCAGCCCCAGCATTTT
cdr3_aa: CASSESDQPQHF

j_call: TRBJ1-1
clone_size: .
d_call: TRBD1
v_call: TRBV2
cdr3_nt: TGTGCCAGCACCTCTATGGACAGGGCGGACACTGAAGCTTTCTTT
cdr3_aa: CASTSMDRADTEAFF

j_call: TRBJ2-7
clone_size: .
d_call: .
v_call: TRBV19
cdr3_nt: TGTGCCAGTACCCGGACAGTACCTTCCTACGAGCAGTACTTC
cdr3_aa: CASTRTVPSYEQYF

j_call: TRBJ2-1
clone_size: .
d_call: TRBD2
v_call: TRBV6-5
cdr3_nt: TGTGCCAGCAGTCGCGGGACTAGCGGCGACAATGAGCAGTTCTTC
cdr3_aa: CASSRGTSGDNEQFF

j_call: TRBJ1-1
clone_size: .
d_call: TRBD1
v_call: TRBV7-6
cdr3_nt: TGTGCCAGCAGCCCCGGGACAGATAACACTGAAGCTTTCTTT
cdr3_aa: CASSPGTDNTEAFF

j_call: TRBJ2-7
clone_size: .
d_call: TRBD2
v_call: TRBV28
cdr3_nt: TGTGCCAGCCGGGGGAGGGGACTCCTCATTAACGAGCAGTACTTC
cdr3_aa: CASRGRGLLINEQYF

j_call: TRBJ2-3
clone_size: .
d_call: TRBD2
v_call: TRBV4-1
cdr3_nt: TGCGCCAGCAGCCAAAGACTAGCGGGAGCGACAGATACGCAGTATTTT
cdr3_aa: CASSQRLAGATDTQYF

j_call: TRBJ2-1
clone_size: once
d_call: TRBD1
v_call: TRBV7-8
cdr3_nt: TGTGCCAGCAGCTCGGGACAGGGTGGGGGAAGCTCCTACAATGAGCAGTTCTTC
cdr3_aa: CASSSGQGGGSSYNEQFF

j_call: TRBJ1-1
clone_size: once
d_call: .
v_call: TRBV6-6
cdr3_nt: TGTGCCAGCATAAAGGGGGAGGGCACTGAAGCTTTCTTT
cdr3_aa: CASIKGEGTEAFF

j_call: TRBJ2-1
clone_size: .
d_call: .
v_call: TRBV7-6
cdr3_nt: TGTGCCAGCAGCTTCGGGAGTAGCAACAATGAGCAGTTCTTC
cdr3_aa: CASSFGSSNNEQFF

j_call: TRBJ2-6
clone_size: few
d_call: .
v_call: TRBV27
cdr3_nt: TGTGCCAGCCGTCCTAGGGGCTCTGGGGCCAACGTCCTGACTTTC
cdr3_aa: CASRPRGSGANVLTF

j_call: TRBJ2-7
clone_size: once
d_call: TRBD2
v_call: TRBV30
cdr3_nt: TGTGCCTGGACGCTACCGTGGGGGGGCTACGAGCAGTACTTC
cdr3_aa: CAWTLPWGGYEQYF

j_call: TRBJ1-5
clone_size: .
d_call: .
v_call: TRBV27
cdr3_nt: TGTGCCAGCAGTTTCAGGGTGGATCAGCCCCAGCATTTT
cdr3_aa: CASSFRVDQPQHF

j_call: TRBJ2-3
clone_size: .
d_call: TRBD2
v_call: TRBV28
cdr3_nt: TGTGCCAGCAGTCTCCCTGGACTAGCGGGAGCCGGAGATACGCAGTATTTT
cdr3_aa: CASSLPGLAGAGDTQYF

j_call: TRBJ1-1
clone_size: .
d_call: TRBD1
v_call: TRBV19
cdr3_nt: TGTGCCAGTAGTATGTCGGGGACAGGGATGACTGAAGCTTTCTTT
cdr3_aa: CASSMSGTGMTEAFF

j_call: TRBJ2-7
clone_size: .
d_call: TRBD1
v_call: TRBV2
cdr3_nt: TGTGCCAGTGCCCGGACAGGGAGACACGAGCAGTACTTC
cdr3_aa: CASARTGRHEQYF

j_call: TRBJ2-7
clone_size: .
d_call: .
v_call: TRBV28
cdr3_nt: TGTGCCAGCAGTTTTTCGGGGTACGAGCAGTACTTC
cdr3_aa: CASSFSGYEQYF

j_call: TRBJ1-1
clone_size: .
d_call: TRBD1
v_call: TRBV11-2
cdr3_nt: TGTGCCAGCAGCTGGGAACAGGGGGTCGGAGCTTTCTTT
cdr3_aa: CASSWEQGVGAFF